This T cell receptor beta chain appears in the sequencing data of a study of T cells in localized non-small cell lung cancer. Sequencing used immunoSEQ multiplex PCR; TCRdb keeps in-frame clones, though not all of them. The data hold tens of thousands of clones, with approximately 90% observed a single time. The germline CDR1 and CDR2 sequences are MNHEY and SVGAGI. J was trimmed by 1 base and V by 6 bases; bases with no gene match: 4. The CDR3 extends over 14 amino acids. This clone appeared a single time. The TCR comes from a woman aged 40-75 years with stage I squamous cell lung carcinoma. This chain connects TRBV6-5 to TRBJ1-2; the match to TRBD1 covers 8 bases. The sequenced sample was peripheral blood, obtained before any cancer treatment. The CDR3: CASRRTGFNYGYTF. CDR3 bases: TGTGCCAGCAGGAGGACAGGGTTTAACTATGGCTACACCTTC.